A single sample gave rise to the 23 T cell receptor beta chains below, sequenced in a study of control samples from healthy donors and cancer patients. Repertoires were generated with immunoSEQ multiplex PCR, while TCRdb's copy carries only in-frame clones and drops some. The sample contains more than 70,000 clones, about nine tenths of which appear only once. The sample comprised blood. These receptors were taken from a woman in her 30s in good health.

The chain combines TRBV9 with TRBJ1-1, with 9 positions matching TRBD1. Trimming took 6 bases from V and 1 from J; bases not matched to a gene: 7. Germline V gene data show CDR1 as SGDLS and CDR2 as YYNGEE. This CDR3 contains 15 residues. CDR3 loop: CASTPLGQGNTEAFF. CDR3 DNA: TGTGCCAGCACCCCTCTGGGACAGGGGAACACTGAAGCTTTCTTT.

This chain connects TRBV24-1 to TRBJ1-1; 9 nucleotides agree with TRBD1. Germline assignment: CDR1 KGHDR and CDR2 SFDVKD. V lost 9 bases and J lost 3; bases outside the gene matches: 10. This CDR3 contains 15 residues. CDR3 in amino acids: CATRPGTGYDTEAFF. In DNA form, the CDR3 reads TGTGCCACCCGTCCCGGGACAGGGTATGACACTGAAGCTTTCTTT.

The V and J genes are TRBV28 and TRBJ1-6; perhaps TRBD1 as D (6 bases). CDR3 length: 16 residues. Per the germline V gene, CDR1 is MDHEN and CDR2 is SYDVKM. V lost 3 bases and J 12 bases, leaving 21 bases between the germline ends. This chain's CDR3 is CASSFMGGQGIGPLHF. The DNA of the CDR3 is TGTGCCAGCAGTTTTATGGGGGGGCAGGGAATAGGACCCCTCCACTTT.

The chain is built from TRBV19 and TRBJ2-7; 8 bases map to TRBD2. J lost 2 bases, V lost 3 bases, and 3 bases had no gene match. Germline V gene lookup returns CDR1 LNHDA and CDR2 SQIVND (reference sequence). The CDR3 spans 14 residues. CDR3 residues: CASSIQRGTYEQYF. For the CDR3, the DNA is TGTGCCAGTAGTATCCAGCGGGGGACCTACGAGCAGTACTTC.

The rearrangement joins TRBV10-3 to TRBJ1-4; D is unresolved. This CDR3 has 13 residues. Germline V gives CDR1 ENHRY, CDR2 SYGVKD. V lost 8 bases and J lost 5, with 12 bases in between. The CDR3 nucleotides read TGTGCCATCGCGGCCGGGAAAAATGAAAAACTGTTTTTT. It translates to CAIAAGKNEKLFF.

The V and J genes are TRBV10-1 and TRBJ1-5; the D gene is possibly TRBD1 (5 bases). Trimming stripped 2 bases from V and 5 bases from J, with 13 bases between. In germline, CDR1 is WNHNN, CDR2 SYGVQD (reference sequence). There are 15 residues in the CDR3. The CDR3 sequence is CASSEAGTRDQPQHF. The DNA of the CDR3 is TGCGCCAGCAGTGAGGCAGGGACCCGCGATCAGCCCCAGCATTTT.

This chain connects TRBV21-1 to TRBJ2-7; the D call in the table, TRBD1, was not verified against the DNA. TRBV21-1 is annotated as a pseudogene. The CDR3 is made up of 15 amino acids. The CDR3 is CASSSRTGVSYEQYF. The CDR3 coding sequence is TGTGCCAGCAGCAGCCGGACAGGGGTCTCCTACGAGCAGTACTTC.

The CDR3 bases are TGTGCCAGCAGCTTAAAACCGGGGTTTCAAGATGAAAAACTGTTTTTT. Translating it yields CASSLKPGFQDEKLFF. This chain uses TRBV7-6 with TRBJ1-4; no firm D call. V gave up 2 bases and J gave up 6 bases, with 16 bases separating them. CDR1 is SGHVS, CDR2 FNYEAQ, per germline. This CDR3 is 16 amino acids long.

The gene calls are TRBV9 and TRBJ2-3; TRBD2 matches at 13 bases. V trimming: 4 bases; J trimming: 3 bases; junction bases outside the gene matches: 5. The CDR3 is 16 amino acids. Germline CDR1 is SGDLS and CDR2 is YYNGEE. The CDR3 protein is CASSPPGLAGTDTQYF. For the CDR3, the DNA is TGTGCCAGCAGCCCCCCGGGACTAGCGGGAACAGATACGCAGTATTTT.

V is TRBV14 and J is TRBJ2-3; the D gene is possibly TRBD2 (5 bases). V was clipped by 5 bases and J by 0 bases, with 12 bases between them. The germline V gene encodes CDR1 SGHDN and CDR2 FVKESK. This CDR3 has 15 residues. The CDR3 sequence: CASSSLGGSTDTQYF. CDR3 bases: TGTGCCAGCAGCAGCCTCGGAGGAAGCACAGATACGCAGTATTTT.

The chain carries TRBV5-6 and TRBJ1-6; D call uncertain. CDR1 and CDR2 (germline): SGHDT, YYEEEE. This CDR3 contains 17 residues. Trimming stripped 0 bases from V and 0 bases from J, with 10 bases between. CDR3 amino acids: CASSLAGPSSYNSPLHF. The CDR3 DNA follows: TGTGCCAGCAGCTTGGCCGGGCCCAGCTCCTATAATTCACCCCTCCACTTT.

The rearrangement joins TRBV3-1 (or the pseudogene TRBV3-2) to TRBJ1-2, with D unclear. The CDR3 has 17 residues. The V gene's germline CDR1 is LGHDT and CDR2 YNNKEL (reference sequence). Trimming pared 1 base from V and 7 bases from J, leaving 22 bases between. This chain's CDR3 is CASSQGFSISRAPGYTF. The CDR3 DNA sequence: TGTGCCAGCAGCCAAGGTTTCTCGATATCAAGGGCGCCTGGCTACACCTTC.

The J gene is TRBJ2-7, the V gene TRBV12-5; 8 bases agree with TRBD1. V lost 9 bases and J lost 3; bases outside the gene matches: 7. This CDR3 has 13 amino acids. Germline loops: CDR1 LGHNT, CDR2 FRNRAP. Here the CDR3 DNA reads TGTGCTAGGAAGCAGGGGGCAAACTACGAGCAGTACTTC. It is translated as CARKQGANYEQYF.

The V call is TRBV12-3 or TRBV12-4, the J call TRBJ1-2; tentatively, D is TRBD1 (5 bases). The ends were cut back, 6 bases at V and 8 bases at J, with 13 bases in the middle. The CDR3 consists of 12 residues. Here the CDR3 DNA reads TGTGCCAGCAGGCCAGGGATAAGGGGCTACACCTTC. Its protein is CASRPGIRGYTF.

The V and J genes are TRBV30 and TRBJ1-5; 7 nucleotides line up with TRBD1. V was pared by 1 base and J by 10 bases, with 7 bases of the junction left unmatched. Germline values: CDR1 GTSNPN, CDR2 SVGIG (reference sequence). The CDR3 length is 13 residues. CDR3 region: CAWSGQGRVPQHF. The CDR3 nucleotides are TGTGCCTGGAGTGGACAGGGCCGGGTACCCCAGCATTTT.

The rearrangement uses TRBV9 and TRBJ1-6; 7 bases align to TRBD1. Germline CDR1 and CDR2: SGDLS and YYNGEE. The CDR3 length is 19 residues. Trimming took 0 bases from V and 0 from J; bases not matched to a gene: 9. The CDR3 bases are TGTGCCAGCAGCGTAGAGAGACAGGGTGGGAGCTCCTATAATTCACCCCTCCACTTT. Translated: CASSVERQGGSSYNSPLHF.

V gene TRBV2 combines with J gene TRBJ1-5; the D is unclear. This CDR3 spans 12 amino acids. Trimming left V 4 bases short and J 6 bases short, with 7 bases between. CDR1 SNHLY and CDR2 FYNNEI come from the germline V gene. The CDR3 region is CASSGEPQPQHF. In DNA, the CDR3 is TGTGCCAGCAGTGGAGAGCCTCAGCCCCAGCATTTT.

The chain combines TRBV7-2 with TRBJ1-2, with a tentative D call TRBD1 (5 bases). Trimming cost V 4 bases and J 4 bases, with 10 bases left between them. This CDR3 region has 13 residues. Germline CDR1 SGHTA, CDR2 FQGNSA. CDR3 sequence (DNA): TGTGCCAGCAGCTCGGGACTCCGCTATGGCTACACCTTC. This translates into CASSSGLRYGYTF.

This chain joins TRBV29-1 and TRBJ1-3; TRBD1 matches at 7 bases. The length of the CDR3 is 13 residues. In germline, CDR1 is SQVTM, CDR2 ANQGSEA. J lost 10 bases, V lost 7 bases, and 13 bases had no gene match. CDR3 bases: TGCAGCGCTAGCCGACAGGGCCGGGGGACCATATATTTT. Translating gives CSASRQGRGTIYF.

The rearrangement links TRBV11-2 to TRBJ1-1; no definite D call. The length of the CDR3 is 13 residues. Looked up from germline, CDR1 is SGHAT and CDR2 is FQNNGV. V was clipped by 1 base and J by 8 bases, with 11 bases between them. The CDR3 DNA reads TGTGCCAGCAGCTTAGCCCGGGAGTGGGAAGCTTTCTTT. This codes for CASSLAREWEAFF.

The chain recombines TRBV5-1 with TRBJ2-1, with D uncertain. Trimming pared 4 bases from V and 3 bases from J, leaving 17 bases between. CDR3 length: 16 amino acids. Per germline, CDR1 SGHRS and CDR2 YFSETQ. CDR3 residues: CASSQATYRVYNEQFF. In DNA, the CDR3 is TGCGCCAGCAGCCAAGCCACGTATAGGGTCTACAATGAGCAGTTCTTC.

As DNA, the CDR3 is TGTGCCAGCAGCTTCAGGGAGGAGTATGGCTACACCTTC. Protein sequence: CASSFREEYGYTF. The gene calls are TRBV9 and TRBJ1-2; D is possibly TRBD1 (5 bases). Between the trimmed V and J ends, which lost 4 bases and 5 bases, there was a span of 12 bases. The CDR3 extends over 13 amino acids. CDR1 SGDLS and CDR2 YYNGEE come from the germline V gene. Drawing the rest from reference TRBV9 and TRBJ1-2, the complete variable domain is DSGVTQTPKHLITATGQRVTLRCSPRSGDLSVYWYQQSLDQGLQFLIQYYNGEERAKGNILERFSAQQFPDLHSELNLSSLELGDSALYFCASSFREEYGYTFGSGTRLTVV.

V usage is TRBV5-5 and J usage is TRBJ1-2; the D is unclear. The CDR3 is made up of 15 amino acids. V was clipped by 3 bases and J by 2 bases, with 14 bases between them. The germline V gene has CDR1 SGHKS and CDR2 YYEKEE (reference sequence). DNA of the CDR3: TGTGCCAGCAGCTCTACGCAGGCCAGAAACTATGGCTACACCTTC. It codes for CASSSTQARNYGYTF.